This TCR beta chain was sequenced for a study of OX40 agonist ivuxolimab in advanced cancers. Libraries were prepared by immunoSEQ multiplex PCR; TCRdb keeps only in-frame clonotypes and omits some of them. The sample records about 77,000 clones, roughly 91% being singletons. V dropped 1 base and J dropped 1 base, with 11 bases sitting between them. Germline assignment: CDR1 SGHRS and CDR2 YFSETQ. There are 15 residues in the CDR3. Sequencing was performed on CD4+ or CD8+ T cells sorted from blood, taken in a trial of the OX40 agonist ivuxolimab. The gene calls are TRBV5-1 and TRBJ1-1; unclear D gene. This sequence was found in an adult with an advanced solid tumor such as melanoma, head and neck, liver or kidney cancer. The CDR3 DNA reads as TGCGCCAGCAGCTTGCACTCCCCATGGAACACTGAAGCTTTCTTT. Its translation: CASSLHSPWNTEAFF.